The sequence of this T cell receptor beta chain was determined in a study of blood T cell repertoires in COVID-19. Looking at the study overall: Acute-phase and convalescent COVID-19 samples originated in the United States, Italy and Spain. The cDNA or gDNA used as material had been derived from T cells, B-cell-depleted T cells, or PBMCs.

Authors' analysis steps: Nucleated cell number was recorded as an estimate derived from reference gene primer amplification. The method was immunoSEQ multiplex PCR; TCRdb's version includes in-frame clones alone and lacks a portion of them. V and J calls and clone size are as listed in that table; D and trimming were resolved from the DNA. The table includes fewer than 120,000 clones, over 65% detected once. The CDR3 runs 15 residues. CDR1 is SGHRS and CDR2 is YFSETQ in the germline V gene. V dropped 4 bases and J dropped 6; count of bases not matched to a gene: 7. The sequenced sample consisted of peripheral blood. The receptor comes from an elderly woman with acute or convalescent COVID-19. The chain couples TRBV5-1 to TRBJ2-1; TRBD2 aligns across 10 bases. CDR3 protein: CASSLQSGGVNEQFF. The CDR3 DNA follows: TGCGCCAGCAGCCTCCAGAGCGGGGGGGTCAATGAGCAGTTCTTC.